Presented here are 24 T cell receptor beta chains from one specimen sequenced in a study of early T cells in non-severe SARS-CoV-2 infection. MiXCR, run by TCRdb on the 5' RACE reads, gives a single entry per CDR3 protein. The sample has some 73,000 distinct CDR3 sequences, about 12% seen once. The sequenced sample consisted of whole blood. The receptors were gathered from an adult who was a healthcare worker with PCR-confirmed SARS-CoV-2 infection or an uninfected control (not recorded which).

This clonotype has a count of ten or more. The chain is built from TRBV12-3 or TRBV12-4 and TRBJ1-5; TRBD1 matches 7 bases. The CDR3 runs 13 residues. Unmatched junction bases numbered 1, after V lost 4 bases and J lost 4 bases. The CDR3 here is CASSSRGNQPQHF. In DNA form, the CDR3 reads TGTGCCAGCAGTTCCAGGGGGAATCAGCCCCAGCATTTT.

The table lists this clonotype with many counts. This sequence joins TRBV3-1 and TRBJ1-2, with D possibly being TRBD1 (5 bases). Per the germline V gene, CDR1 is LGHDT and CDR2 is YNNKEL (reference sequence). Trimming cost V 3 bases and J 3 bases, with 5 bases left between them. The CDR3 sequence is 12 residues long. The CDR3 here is CASSQGDYGYTF. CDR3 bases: TGTGCCAGCAGCCAGGGGGACTATGGCTACACCTTC.

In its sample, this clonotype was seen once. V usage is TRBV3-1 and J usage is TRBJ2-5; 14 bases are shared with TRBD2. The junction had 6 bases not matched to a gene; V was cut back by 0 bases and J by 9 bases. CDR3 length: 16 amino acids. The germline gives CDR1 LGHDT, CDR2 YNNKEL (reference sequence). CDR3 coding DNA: TGTGCCAGCAGCCAAGACGCGGGACTAGCGGGAGTCCCCCAGTACTTC. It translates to CASSQDAGLAGVPQYF.

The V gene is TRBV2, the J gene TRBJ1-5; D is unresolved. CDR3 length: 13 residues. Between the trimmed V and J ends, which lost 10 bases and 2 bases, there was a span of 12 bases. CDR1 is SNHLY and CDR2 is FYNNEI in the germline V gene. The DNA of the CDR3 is TGTGCCACTACCTGGGGTGGCAATCAGCCCCAGCATTTT. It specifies CATTWGGNQPQHF.

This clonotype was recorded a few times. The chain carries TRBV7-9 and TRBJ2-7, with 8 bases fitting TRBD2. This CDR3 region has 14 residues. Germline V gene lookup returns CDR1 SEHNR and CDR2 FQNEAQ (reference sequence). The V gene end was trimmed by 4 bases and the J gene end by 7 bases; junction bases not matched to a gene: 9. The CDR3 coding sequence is TGTGCCAGCAGCTCCCCGGGGGGGAGTGCGGAGCAGTACTTC. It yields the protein CASSSPGGSAEQYF.

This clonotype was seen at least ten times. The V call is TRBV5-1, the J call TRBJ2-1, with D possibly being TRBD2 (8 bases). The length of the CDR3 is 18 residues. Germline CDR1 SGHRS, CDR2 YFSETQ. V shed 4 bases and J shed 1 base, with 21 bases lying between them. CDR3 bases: TGCGCCAGCAGCCCCGATGGGACAGCGGGAGTGTCCTACAATGAGCAGTTCTTC. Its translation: CASSPDGTAGVSYNEQFF.

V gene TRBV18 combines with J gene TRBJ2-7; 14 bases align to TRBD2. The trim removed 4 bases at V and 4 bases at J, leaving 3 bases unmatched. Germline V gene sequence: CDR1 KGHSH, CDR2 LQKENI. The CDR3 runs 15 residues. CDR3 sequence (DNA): TGTGCCAGCTCACGGGGACTAGCGGGAGAGTACGAGCAGTACTTC. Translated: CASSRGLAGEYEQYF.

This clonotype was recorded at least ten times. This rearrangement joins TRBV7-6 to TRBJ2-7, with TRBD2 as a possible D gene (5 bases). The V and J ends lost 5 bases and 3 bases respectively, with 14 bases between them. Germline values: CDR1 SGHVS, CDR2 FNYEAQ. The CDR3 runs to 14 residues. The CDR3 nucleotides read TGTGCCAGCAGCCCCCGTGTAGGGAGCTACGAGCAGTACTTC. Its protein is CASSPRVGSYEQYF.

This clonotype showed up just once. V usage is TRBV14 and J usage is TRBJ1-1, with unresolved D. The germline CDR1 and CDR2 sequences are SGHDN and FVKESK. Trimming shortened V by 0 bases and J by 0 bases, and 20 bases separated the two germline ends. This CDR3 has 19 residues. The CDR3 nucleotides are TGTGCCAGCAGCCAAGATGGAGAGACCGAGAGAGCGGTGAACACTGAAGCTTTCTTT. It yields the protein CASSQDGETERAVNTEAFF.

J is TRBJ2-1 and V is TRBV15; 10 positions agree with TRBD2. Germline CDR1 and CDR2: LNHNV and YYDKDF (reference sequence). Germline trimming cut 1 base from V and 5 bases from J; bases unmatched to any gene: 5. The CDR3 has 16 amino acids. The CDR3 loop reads CATSRVSGRLNNEQFF. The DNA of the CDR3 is TGTGCCACCAGCAGAGTTAGCGGGAGGTTAAACAATGAGCAGTTCTTC.

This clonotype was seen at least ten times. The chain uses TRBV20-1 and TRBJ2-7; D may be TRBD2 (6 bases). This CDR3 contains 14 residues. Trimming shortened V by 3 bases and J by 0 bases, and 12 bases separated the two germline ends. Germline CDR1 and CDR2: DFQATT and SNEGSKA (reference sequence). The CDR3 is CSASLAASSYEQYF. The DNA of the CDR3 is TGCAGTGCTAGCTTAGCGGCAAGCTCCTACGAGCAGTACTTC.

The CDR3 region is CASSYSRDTQYF. The CDR3 DNA is TGTGCCAGCAGTTACTCTAGGGATACGCAGTATTTT. The chain couples TRBV6-5 to TRBJ2-3; D ambiguous. The CDR3 runs 12 residues. Germline CDR1 is MNHEY and CDR2 is SVGAGI. V gave up 0 bases and J gave up 6 bases, with 4 bases separating them.

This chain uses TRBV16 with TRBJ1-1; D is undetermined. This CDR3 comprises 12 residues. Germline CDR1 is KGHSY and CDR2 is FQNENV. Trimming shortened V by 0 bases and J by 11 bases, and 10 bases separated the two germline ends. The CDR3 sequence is CASSQSNSAAFF. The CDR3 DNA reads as TGTGCCAGCAGCCAATCAAACTCCGCCGCTTTCTTT.

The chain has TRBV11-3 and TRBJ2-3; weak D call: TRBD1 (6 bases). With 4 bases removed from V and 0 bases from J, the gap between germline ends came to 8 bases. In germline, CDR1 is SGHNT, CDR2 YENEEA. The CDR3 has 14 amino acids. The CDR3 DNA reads TGTGCCAGCAGCTCGGGACATAGCACAGATACGCAGTATTTT. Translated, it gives CASSSGHSTDTQYF.

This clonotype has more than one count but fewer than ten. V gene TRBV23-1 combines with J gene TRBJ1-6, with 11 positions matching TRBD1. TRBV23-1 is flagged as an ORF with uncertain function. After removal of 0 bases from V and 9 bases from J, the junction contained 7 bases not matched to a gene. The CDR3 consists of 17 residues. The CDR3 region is CASSQSIKGQGVSPLHF. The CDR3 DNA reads TGCGCCAGCAGTCAATCGATAAAGGGACAGGGGGTTTCACCCCTCCACTTT.

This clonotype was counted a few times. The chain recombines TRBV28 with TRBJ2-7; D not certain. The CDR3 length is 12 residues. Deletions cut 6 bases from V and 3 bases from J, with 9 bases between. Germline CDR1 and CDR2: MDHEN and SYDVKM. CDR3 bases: TGTGCCAGCAGGAGGAGTCGCTACGAGCAGTACTTC. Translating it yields CASRRSRYEQYF.

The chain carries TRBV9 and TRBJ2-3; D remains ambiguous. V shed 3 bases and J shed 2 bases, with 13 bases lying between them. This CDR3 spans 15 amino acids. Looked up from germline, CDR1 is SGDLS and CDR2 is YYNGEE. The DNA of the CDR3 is TGTGCCAGCAGCGGCCCCCGCGCCTCCACAGATACGCAGTATTTT. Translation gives CASSGPRASTDTQYF. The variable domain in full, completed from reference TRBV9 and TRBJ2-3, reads DSGVTQTPKHLITATGQRVTLRCSPRSGDLSVYWYQQSLDQGLQFLIQYYNGEERAKGNILERFSAQQFPDLHSELNLSSLELGDSALYFCASSGPRASTDTQYFGPGTRLTVL.

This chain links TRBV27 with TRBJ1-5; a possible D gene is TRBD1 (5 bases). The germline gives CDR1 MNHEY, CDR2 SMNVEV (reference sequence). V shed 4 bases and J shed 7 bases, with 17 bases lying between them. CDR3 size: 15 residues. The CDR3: CASSSSGTLKQPQHF. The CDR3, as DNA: TGTGCCAGCAGTTCCTCCGGGACCCTTAAGCAGCCCCAGCATTTT.

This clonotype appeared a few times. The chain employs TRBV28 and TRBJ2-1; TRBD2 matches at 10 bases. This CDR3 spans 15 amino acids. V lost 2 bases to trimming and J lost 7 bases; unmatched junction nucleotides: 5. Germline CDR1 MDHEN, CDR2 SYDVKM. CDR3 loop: CASSLLAGEGNEQFF. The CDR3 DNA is TGTGCCAGCAGTTTACTAGCGGGAGAGGGAAATGAGCAGTTCTTC.

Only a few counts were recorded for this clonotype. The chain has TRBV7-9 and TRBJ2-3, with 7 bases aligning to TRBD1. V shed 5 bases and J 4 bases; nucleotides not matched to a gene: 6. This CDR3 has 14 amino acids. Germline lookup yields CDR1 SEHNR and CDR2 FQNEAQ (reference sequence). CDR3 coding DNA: TGTGCCAGCAGCCCCGACAGGGAAGCAGATACGCAGTATTTT. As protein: CASSPDREADTQYF. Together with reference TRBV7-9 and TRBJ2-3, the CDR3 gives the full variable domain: DTGVSQNPRHKITKRGQNVTFRCDPISEHNRLYWYRQTLGQGPEFLTYFQNEAQLEKSRLLSDRFSAERPKGSFSTLEIQRTEQGDSAMYLCASSPDREADTQYFGPGTRLTVL.

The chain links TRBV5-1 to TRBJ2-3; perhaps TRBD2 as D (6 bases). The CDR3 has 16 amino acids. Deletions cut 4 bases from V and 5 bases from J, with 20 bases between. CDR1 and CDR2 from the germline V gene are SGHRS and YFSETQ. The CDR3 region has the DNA TGCGCCAGCAGCCCTGGCTCAGCGGGTTTCATAGATACGCAGTATTTT. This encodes CASSPGSAGFIDTQYF.

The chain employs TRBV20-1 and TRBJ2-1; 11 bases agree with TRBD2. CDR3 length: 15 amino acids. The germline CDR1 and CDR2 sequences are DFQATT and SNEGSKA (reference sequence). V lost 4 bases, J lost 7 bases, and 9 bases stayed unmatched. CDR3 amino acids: CSANPLAGGPNEQFF. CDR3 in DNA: TGCAGTGCTAACCCCTTAGCGGGAGGGCCAAATGAGCAGTTCTTC.

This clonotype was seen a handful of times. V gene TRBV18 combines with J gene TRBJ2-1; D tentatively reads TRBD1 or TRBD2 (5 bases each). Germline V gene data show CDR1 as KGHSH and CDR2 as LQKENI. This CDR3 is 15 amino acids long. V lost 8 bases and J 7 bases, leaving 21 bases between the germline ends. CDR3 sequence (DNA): TGTGCCAGCCTCGAGGGGCTAGCAGTTAGGAATGAGCAGTTCTTC. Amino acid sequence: CASLEGLAVRNEQFF. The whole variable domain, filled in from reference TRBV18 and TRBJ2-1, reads NAGVMQNPRHLVRRRGQEARLRCSPMKGHSHVYWYRQLPEEGLKFMVYLQKENIIDESGMPKERFSAEFPKEGPSILRIQQVVRGDSAAYFCASLEGLAVRNEQFFGPGTRLTVL.

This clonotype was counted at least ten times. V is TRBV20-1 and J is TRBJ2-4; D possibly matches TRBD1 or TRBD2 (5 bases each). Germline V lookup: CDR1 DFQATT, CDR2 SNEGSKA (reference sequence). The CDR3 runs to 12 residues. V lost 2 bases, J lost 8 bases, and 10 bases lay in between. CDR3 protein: CSARRQGDIQYF. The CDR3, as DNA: TGCAGTGCTAGACGGCAGGGAGACATTCAGTACTTC.